This T cell receptor (beta chain) is drawn from a study of cytomegalovirus exposure and HLA in healthy donors. As for the study in general: A prior analysis found roughly 100 million unique TCR beta sequences from around 190 million T cells. Whole-study findings and limits: Usually a TCR sequence was rare, but some public TCRs were found in many donors. Relative to the roughly 700-donor mean, N-insertions were reportedly fewer in an Asian-associated ancestry cluster in a later analysis.

The germline gives CDR1 MDHEN, CDR2 SYDVKM. Trimming left V 3 bases short and J 1 base short, with 9 bases between. The CDR3 runs 14 residues. PCR used 60 Vbeta primers and 13 Jbeta primers. Libraries were prepared by immunoSEQ multiplex PCR; TCRdb keeps only in-frame clonotypes and omits some of them. The profile shows over 150,000 clones, approximately 80% of them singletons. As for this clone: Its antigen is as yet unknown.

The rearrangement links TRBV28 to TRBJ1-1; D remains unclear. The specimen was PBMCs. This TCR came from a man aged 50-59 years in good health and CMV-seropositive. CDR3 bases: TGTGCCAGCAGTTTTCGTTTGTCGAACACTGAAGCTTTCTTT. It specifies CASSFRLSNTEAFF.